One and the same sample provided the 26 T cell receptor beta chains below, sequenced in a study of CD8 T cells in ankylosing spondylitis. TCRdb re-called the 5' RACE reads with MiXCR, one entry per CDR3 protein. The sample holds 200,000 to 300,000 distinct CDR3 sequences; around 8% are singletons and the top ten take around 4.8%. Source material: blood, either unsorted or a sorted T cell fraction (not recorded which). Every receptor here comes from a female donor with ankylosing spondylitis or in good health (not recorded which).

This clonotype was recorded many times. The chain has TRBV7-8 and TRBJ2-1; no reliable D call. The CDR3 runs 15 residues. The germline V and J ends were trimmed by 4 bases and 8 bases, with 18 bases remaining between them. In germline, CDR1 is SGHVS, CDR2 FQNEAQ. This chain's CDR3 is CASSSRLGKVDEQFF. The CDR3 bases are TGTGCCAGCAGCTCCCGTCTTGGGAAAGTCGATGAGCAGTTCTTC. The full variable domain, its missing parts supplied by reference TRBV7-8 and TRBJ2-1, is GAGVSQSPRYKVAKRGQDVALRCDPISGHVSLFWYQQALGQGPEFLTYFQNEAQLDKSGLPSDRFFAERPEGSVSTLKIQRTQQEDSAVYLCASSSRLGKVDEQFFGPGTRLTVL.

This clonotype was recorded many times. The V gene is TRBV7-8, the J gene TRBJ1-3; possible D gene TRBD1, 6 bases. The CDR3 is 16 amino acids. V gave up 1 base and J gave up 4 bases, with 14 bases separating them. The V gene's germline CDR1 is SGHVS and CDR2 FQNEAQ. CDR3 amino acids: CASSLVRQDIGNTIYF. The CDR3 region has the DNA TGTGCCAGCAGCTTAGTCCGACAGGATATAGGAAACACCATATATTTT.

This clonotype was recorded at least ten times. This sequence joins TRBV20-1 and TRBJ2-1; 8 nucleotides match TRBD2. The V and J ends lost 6 bases and 2 bases, in that order; junction bases with no gene match: 9. The CDR3 totals 15 residues. CDR1 and CDR2 (germline): DFQATT, SNEGSKA (reference sequence). Here the CDR3 reads CSARPTSGPYNEQFF. In nucleotides, the CDR3 is TGCAGTGCCCGCCCCACTAGCGGCCCCTACAATGAGCAGTTCTTC.

This clonotype was detected a few times. V gene TRBV5-1 combines with J gene TRBJ2-1, with D maybe TRBD2 (6 bases). The CDR3 spans 15 residues. The V gene lost 1 base and the J gene lost 6 bases, with 14 bases spanning the gap. CDR1 and CDR2 from the germline V gene are SGHRS and YFSETQ. CDR3 amino acids: CASSLSAGPFNEQFF. CDR3 coding DNA: TGCGCCAGCAGCTTGTCTGCGGGACCGTTCAATGAGCAGTTCTTC.

At least ten counts were recorded for this clonotype. The chain carries TRBV6-1 and TRBJ2-7, with D possibly TRBD2 on 6 matching bases. V was trimmed by 4 bases and J by 2 bases, leaving 9 bases between them. The CDR3 has 13 residues. Looked up from germline, CDR1 is MNHNS and CDR2 is SASEGT. CDR3 nucleotides: TGTGCCAGCAGTGGGGGGGTGGCCTACGAGCAGTACTTC. Translation gives CASSGGVAYEQYF.

This clonotype was detected only a few times. The V and J genes are TRBV11-1 and TRBJ2-1, with D possibly TRBD1 on 5 matching bases. The germline V and J ends were trimmed by 4 bases and 0 bases, with 19 bases remaining between them. CDR1 is SGHAT and CDR2 is FQDESV in the germline V gene (reference sequence). This CDR3 spans 18 amino acids. CDR3 in amino acids: CASSSPLTGDSSYNEQFF. DNA of the CDR3: TGTGCCAGCAGCTCCCCCCTCACTGGCGACAGCTCCTACAATGAGCAGTTCTTC.

This clonotype was counted at least ten times. The chain employs TRBV7-2 and TRBJ2-4, with 9 bases lining up with TRBD2. The CDR3 contains 15 residues. The J segment lost 2 bases and the V segment lost 5 bases, leaving 4 bases of the junction unmatched. Germline V gene data show CDR1 as SGHTA and CDR2 as FQGNSA. The CDR3 sequence is CASSSSGRTKNIQYF. As DNA, the CDR3 is TGTGCCAGCAGCAGTAGCGGGAGAACCAAAAACATTCAGTACTTC. The complete variable domain, with remaining parts taken from reference TRBV7-2 and TRBJ2-4, reads GAGVSQSPSNKVTEKGKDVELRCDPISGHTALYWYRQSLGQGLEFLIYFQGNSAPDKSGLPSDRFSAERTGGSVSTLTIQRTQQEDSAVYLCASSSSGRTKNIQYFGAGTRLSVL.

In this sample, this clonotype turned up many times. The rearrangement joins TRBV5-1 to TRBJ2-7, with D perhaps matching TRBD2 (5 bases). The CDR3 consists of 14 residues. The germline V gene has CDR1 SGHRS and CDR2 YFSETQ. The germline V and J ends were trimmed by 4 bases and 2 bases, with 13 bases remaining between them. The CDR3: CASSPEGVAYEQYF. The DNA of the CDR3 is TGCGCCAGCAGCCCTGAGGGTGTTGCCTACGAGCAGTACTTC.

This clonotype was counted ten times or more. V gene TRBV27 combines with J gene TRBJ2-1; 14 bases fit TRBD2. The CDR3 loop spans 15 amino acids. The V segment lost 3 bases and the J segment 7 bases; nucleotides outside the gene matches: 2. Germline CDR1 MNHEY, CDR2 SMNVEV (reference sequence). The DNA for the CDR3 is TGTGCCAGCAGTTTGGGGACTAGCGGGAGAAATGAGCAGTTCTTC. This sequence encodes CASSLGTSGRNEQFF.

Many counts were recorded for this clonotype. V gene TRBV6-2 or TRBV6-3 combines with J gene TRBJ2-3; TRBD2 matches at 12 bases. This CDR3 has 16 residues. Germline CDR1 and CDR2: MNHEY and SVGEGT. V shed 7 bases and J 4 bases; nucleotides not matched to a gene: 9. The CDR3 protein is CASMRLAGEEADTQYF. In nucleotides, the CDR3 is TGTGCCAGCATGAGACTAGCGGGAGAGGAAGCAGATACGCAGTATTTT.

This clonotype was observed at least ten times. CDR3 loop: CASSPTRDTEAFF. CDR3 in DNA: TGTGCCAGCTCACCTACGAGGGACACTGAAGCTTTCTTT. This chain links TRBV18 with TRBJ1-1, with D unresolved. The CDR3 loop spans 13 amino acids. The germline V gene has CDR1 KGHSH and CDR2 LQKENI. V was clipped by 3 bases and J by 3 bases, with 8 bases between them.

This chain links TRBV4-1 with TRBJ2-7; the D is unclear. The CDR3 totals 15 residues. V lost 0 bases and J 6 bases, leaving 15 bases between the germline ends. Germline V gene lookup returns CDR1 MGHRA and CDR2 YSYEKL. Written as DNA, the CDR3 is TGCGCCAGCAGCCAAGATCAGAGTGTGGGCCTCGAGCAGTACTTC. Translation: CASSQDQSVGLEQYF.

This clonotype was recorded many times. The rearrangement uses TRBV11-1 and TRBJ2-1; 16 bases fit TRBD2. Germline V CDR1 and CDR2: SGHAT, FQDESV (reference sequence). After removal of 3 bases from V and 6 bases from J, the junction contained 8 bases not matched to a gene. This CDR3 region has 18 residues. CDR3 region: CASSLSGTSGRARNEQFF. The CDR3 DNA reads as TGTGCCAGCAGCTTGTCCGGGACTAGCGGGAGGGCCCGCAATGAGCAGTTCTTC.

The V gene is TRBV5-5, the J gene TRBJ2-2; 7 nucleotides agree with TRBD2. Unmatched junction bases numbered 7, after V lost 4 bases and J lost 7 bases. The CDR3 is made up of 14 amino acids. From germline, CDR1 is SGHKS and CDR2 YYEKEE (reference sequence). Here the CDR3 reads CASSPREYGGELFF. CDR3 DNA: TGTGCCAGCAGCCCGCGGGAGTACGGCGGGGAGCTGTTTTTT.

This rearrangement joins TRBV7-2 to TRBJ2-1; D may be TRBD1 (7 bases). Per germline, CDR1 SGHTA and CDR2 FQGNSA. V gave up 3 bases and J gave up 6 bases, with 18 bases separating them. The CDR3 totals 16 residues. CDR3 bases: TGTGCCAGCAGCTTGGCGGGACAGCCCTTCAGCAATGAGCAGTTCTTC. This codes for CASSLAGQPFSNEQFF.

This clonotype was seen repeatedly, ten times or more. This chain connects TRBV20-1 to TRBJ2-7, with 9 positions matching TRBD2. V was pared by 0 bases and J by 2 bases, with 2 bases of the junction left unmatched. CDR1 and CDR2 (germline): DFQATT, SNEGSKA (reference sequence). The length of the CDR3 is 14 residues. The CDR3 loop is CSAREAGGPYEQYF. In DNA form, the CDR3 reads TGCAGTGCTAGAGAAGCGGGAGGCCCCTACGAGCAGTACTTC.

This clonotype was recorded at least ten times. This chain connects TRBV7-2 to TRBJ2-3, with TRBD2 matching over 10 bases. Germline CDR1 reads SGHTA; CDR2 reads FQGNSA. The CDR3 runs 14 residues. Trimming cost V 4 bases and J 7 bases; bases outside gene matches: 5. CDR3 coding DNA: TGTGCCAGCAGCTATGGACTAGCGGACCATACGCAGTATTTT. Its protein is CASSYGLADHTQYF.

There are many counts of this clonotype. V gene TRBV27 combines with J gene TRBJ1-5; tentatively, D is TRBD1 (6 bases). CDR3 length equals 14 residues. Trimming took 2 bases from V and 3 from J, leaving 8 bases between them. Germline CDR1 and CDR2: MNHEY and SMNVEV (reference sequence). The DNA for the CDR3 is TGTGCCAGCAGTTTAGGGGACAACAATCAGCCCCAGCATTTT. This codes for CASSLGDNNQPQHF.

This clonotype was picked up many times. The chain is built from TRBV12-3 or TRBV12-4 and TRBJ1-1; 8 bases fit TRBD1. The V and J ends lost 2 bases and 3 bases, in that order; junction bases with no gene match: 5. The CDR3 spans 15 residues. The CDR3 protein is CASSLRQGIYTEAFF. The CDR3 nucleotides are TGTGCCAGCAGTTTAAGACAGGGGATCTACACTGAAGCTTTCTTT.

This clonotype has at least ten counts. This chain links TRBV28 with TRBJ1-3, with D perhaps matching TRBD1 (5 bases). The V end was cut by 5 bases, the J end by 7 bases, with 18 bases between. CDR1 and CDR2 (germline): MDHEN, SYDVKM. This CDR3 has 15 amino acids. In DNA form, the CDR3 reads TGTGCCAGCAGTCCTGGGACGGCGTCCGGGAACACCATATATTTT. It translates to CASSPGTASGNTIYF.

In this sample, this clonotype turned up many times. The genes are TRBV12-3 or TRBV12-4 and TRBJ2-5; unclear D gene. V lost 5 bases to trimming and J lost 4 bases, with 11 bases between them. The CDR3 extends over 13 amino acids. The CDR3 bases are TGTGCCAGCAGTCGCATGGCTCTAGAGACCCAGTACTTC. The encoded protein is CASSRMALETQYF.

This clonotype appeared many times. The chain carries TRBV27 and TRBJ1-2; the D is unclear. From germline, CDR1 is MNHEY and CDR2 SMNVEV (reference sequence). V shed 0 bases and J shed 2 bases, with 13 bases lying between them. The CDR3 consists of 16 residues. The CDR3 reads CASSLSRRGSNYGYTF. In nucleotides, the CDR3 is TGTGCCAGCAGTTTATCTAGGAGAGGAAGCAACTATGGCTACACCTTC.

The V gene is TRBV7-2, the J gene TRBJ2-7, with D unclear. The germline V gene encodes CDR1 SGHTA and CDR2 FQGNSA. Trimming stripped 5 bases from V and 6 bases from J, with 11 bases between. The CDR3 runs 12 residues. DNA for the CDR3: TGTGCCAGCAGCCCCCGCCGCGGCGAGCAGTACTTC. This codes for CASSPRRGEQYF.

This clonotype was counted between two and nine times. The chain recombines TRBV2 with TRBJ1-2; D might be TRBD1 (6 bases). Trimming left V 1 base short and J 5 bases short, with 8 bases between. The germline gives CDR1 SNHLY, CDR2 FYNNEI. The CDR3 length is 13 residues. This CDR3 is CASSEGGRYGYTF. CDR3 DNA sequence: TGTGCCAGCAGTGAAGGGGGGCGGTATGGCTACACCTTC.

This clonotype came up a few times. The junction departs from the called germline gene at one end, perhaps through a read error. V is TRBV18 and J is TRBJ2-1, with unresolved D. CDR3 length equals 9 residues. CDR1 KGHSH and CDR2 LQKENI come from the germline V gene. The CDR3 is CASSPPHVF. The CDR3 DNA is TGTGCCAGCTCACCACCGCACGTCTTC.

In this sample, this clonotype turned up many times. The rearrangement uses TRBV20-1 and TRBJ2-5, with 9 bases identical to TRBD2. CDR1 is DFQATT and CDR2 is SNEGSKA in the germline V gene (reference sequence). The V gene end was trimmed by 5 bases and the J gene end by 1 base; junction bases not matched to a gene: 5. The CDR3 has 14 amino acids. CDR3 amino acids: CSAAPSGIQETQYF. CDR3 DNA sequence: TGCAGTGCTGCCCCTAGCGGGATCCAAGAGACCCAGTACTTC.